This T cell receptor (beta chain) was captured by sequencing in a study of blood T cell repertoires in COVID-19. Study information: Spain, Italy and the United States supplied samples that represented acute and convalescent COVID-19.

The CDR3 covers 14 residues. Germline V gene sequence: CDR1 LGHDT, CDR2 YNNKEL (reference sequence). J lost 4 bases, V lost 4 bases, and 3 bases had no gene match. The count of this clone is one. Per the study methods: Reference gene primer amplification yielded estimated nucleated cell counts. Only in-frame clones appear in the TCRdb table, and some are missing; sequencing was by immunoSEQ multiplex PCR. V and J calls plus clone size are reproduced from that table; the DNA served to infer D and trimming. The data contain some 250,000 clones, 80% to 85% of them singletons. The source is a woman aged 55-70 years with active or convalescent COVID-19. Sequenced material: peripheral blood. The genes are TRBV3-1 (or the pseudogene TRBV3-2) and TRBJ2-1; 8 bases are shared with TRBD1. The CDR3, as DNA: TGTGCCAGCAGCCGGGACAGGACTTACAATGAGCAGTTCTTC. Translated, it gives CASSRDRTYNEQFF.